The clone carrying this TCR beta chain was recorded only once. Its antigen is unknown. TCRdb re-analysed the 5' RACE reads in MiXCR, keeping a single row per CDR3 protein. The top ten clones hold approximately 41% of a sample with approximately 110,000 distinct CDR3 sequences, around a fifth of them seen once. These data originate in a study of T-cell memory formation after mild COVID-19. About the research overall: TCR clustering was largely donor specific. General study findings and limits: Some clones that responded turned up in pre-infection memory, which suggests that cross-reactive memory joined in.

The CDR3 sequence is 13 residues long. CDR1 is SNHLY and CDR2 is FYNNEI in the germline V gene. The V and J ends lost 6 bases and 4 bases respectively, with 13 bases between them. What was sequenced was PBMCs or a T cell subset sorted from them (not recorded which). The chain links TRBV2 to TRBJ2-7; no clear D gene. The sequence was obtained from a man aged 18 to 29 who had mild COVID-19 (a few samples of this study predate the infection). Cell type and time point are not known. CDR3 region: CASSPADGYEQYF. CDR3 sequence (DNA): TGTGCCAGCAGCCCCGCGGACGGGTACGAGCAGTACTTC.